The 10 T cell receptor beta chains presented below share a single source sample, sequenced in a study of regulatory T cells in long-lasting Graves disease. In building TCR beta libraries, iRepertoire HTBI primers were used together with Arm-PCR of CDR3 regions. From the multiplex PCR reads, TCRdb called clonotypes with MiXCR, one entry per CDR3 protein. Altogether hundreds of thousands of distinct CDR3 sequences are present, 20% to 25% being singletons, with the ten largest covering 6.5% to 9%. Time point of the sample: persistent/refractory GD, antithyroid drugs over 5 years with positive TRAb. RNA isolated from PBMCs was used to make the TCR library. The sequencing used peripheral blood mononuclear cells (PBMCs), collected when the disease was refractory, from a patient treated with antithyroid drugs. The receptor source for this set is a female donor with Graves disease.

CDR3 loop: CSAPPGNNQPQHF. CDR3 nucleotide sequence: TGCAGTGCTCCCCCAGGGAATAATCAGCCCCAGCATTTT. The chain carries TRBV20-1 and TRBJ1-5, with a tentative D call TRBD1 (5 bases). Trimming left V 5 bases short and J 4 bases short, with 12 bases between. This CDR3 comprises 13 residues. Germline values: CDR1 DFQATT, CDR2 SNEGSKA (reference sequence).

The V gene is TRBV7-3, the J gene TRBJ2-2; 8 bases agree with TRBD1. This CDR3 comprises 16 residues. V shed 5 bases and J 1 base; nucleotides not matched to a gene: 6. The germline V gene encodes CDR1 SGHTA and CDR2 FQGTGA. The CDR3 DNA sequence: TGTGCCAGCAGCCCACCAGGGGGCAAGAACACCGGGGAGCTGTTTTTT. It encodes CASSPPGGKNTGELFF.

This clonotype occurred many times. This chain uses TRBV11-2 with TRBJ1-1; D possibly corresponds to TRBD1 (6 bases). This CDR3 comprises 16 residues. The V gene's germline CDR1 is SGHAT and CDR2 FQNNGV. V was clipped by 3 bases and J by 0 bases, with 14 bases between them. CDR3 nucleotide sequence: TGTGCCAGCAGCTTGGCGAACAGGGTGGTGAACACTGAAGCTTTCTTT. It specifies CASSLANRVVNTEAFF.

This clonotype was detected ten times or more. CDR3 DNA: TGCGCCAGCAGCTTGGATTCGGGGACCTATGGCTACACCTTC. It specifies CASSLDSGTYGYTF. The V and J genes are TRBV5-1 and TRBJ1-2, with D maybe TRBD1 (5 bases). The germline CDR1 and CDR2 sequences are SGHRS and YFSETQ. V was shortened by 0 bases and J by 4 bases, with 10 bases between the two germline ends. The CDR3 loop spans 14 amino acids.

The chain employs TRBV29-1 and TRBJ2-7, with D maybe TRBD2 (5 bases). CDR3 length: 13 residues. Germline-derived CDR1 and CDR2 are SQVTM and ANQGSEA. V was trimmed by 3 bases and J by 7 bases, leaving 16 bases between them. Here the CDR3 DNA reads TGCAGCGTTGAGTACGCCCCGGGGAGAGAGCAGTACTTC. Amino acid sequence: CSVEYAPGREQYF.

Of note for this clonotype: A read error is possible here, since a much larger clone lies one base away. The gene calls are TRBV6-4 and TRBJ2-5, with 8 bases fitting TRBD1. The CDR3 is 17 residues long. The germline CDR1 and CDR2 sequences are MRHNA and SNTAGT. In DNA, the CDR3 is TGTGCCAGCAGTTACTCAGGAGACAGGGGTGGGTCGGAGACCCAGTACTTC. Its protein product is CASSYSGDRGGSETQYF.

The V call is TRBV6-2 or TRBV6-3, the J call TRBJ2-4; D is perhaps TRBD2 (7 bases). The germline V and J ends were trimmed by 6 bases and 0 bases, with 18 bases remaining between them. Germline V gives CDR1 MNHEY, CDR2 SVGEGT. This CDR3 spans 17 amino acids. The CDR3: CASSPFGGAVAKNIQYF. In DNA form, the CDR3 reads TGTGCCAGCAGCCCTTTTGGGGGGGCGGTAGCCAAAAACATTCAGTACTTC.

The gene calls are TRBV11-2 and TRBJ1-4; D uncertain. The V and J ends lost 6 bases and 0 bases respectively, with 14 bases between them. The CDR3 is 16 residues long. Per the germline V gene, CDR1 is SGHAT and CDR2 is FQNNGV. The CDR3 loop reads CASRPSFGPTNEKLFF. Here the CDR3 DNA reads TGTGCCAGCAGACCCAGTTTCGGTCCAACTAATGAAAAACTGTTTTTT. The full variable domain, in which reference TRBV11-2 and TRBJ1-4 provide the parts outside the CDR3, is EAGVAQSPRYKIIEKRQSVAFWCNPISGHATLYWYQQILGQGPKLLIQFQNNGVVDDSQLPKDRFSAERLKGVDSTLKIQPAKLEDSAVYLCASRPSFGPTNEKLFFGSGTQLSVL.

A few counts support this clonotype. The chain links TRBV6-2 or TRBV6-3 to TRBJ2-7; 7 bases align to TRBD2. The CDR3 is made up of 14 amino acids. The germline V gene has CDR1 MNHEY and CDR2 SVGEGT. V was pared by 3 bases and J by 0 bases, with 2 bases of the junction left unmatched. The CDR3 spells CASSYRGDSYEQYF. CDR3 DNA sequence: TGTGCCAGCAGTTATCGGGGGGACTCCTACGAGCAGTACTTC.

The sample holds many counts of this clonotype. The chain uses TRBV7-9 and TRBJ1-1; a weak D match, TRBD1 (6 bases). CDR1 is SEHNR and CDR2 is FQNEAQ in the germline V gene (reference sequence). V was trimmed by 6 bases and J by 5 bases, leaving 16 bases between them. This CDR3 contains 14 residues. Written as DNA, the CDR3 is TGTGCCAGCAGTTTCTTCGGACAGCAAACTGAAGCTTTCTTT. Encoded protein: CASSFFGQQTEAFF.